This is a list of T cell receptor beta chains from one sample in a study of blood T cell repertoires in COVID-19. Repertoires were generated with immunoSEQ multiplex PCR, while TCRdb's copy carries only in-frame clones and drops some. This sample has more than 85,000 clones, with roughly four fifths found just once. Source material: peripheral blood. The receptor source for this set is a man aged 35 to 55 with active or convalescent COVID-19. CDR3s include the opening cysteine and the closing phenylalanine or tryptophan. Fields, in order: J gene, CDR3 length, D gene, V gene, clone size, CDR3 protein, CDR3 DNA. D genes are given only for firm matches. Clone size is not always given. Where it is, it says once, few, many or a class for expanded clones.

>TRBJ2-1|12|TRBD1|TRBV3-1/TRBV3-2|NA
CASSRGQETQFF
TGTGCCAGCAGCCGGGGACAGGAGACGCAGTTCTTC
>TRBJ2-2|14|NA|TRBV2|NA
CASMLAGNTGELFF
TGTGCCAGCATGCTAGCTGGTAACACCGGGGAGCTGTTTTTT
>TRBJ2-7|12|NA|TRBV5-6|NA
CASSRLNYEQYF
TGTGCCAGCAGCCGACTCAACTACGAGCAGTACTTC
>TRBJ2-1|17|TRBD2|TRBV5-1|NA
CASSLASGLAWGNEQFF
TGCGCCAGCAGCTTGGCCTCCGGACTAGCGTGGGGCAATGAGCAGTTCTTC
>TRBJ2-7|15|NA|TRBV28|NA
CASSPGDARGYEQYF
TGTGCCAGCAGTCCCGGGGATGCGAGAGGGTACGAGCAGTACTTC
>TRBJ2-3|15|TRBD1|TRBV6-2/TRBV6-3|NA
CASSYSGTGTDTQYF
TGTGCCAGCAGTTACTCCGGGACAGGCACAGATACGCAGTATTTT
>TRBJ2-7|16|NA|TRBV13|NA
CASSRAEGQLSLEQYF
TGTGCCAGCAGCCGCGCGGAAGGACAGCTCTCATTGGAGCAGTACTTC
>TRBJ2-2|14|TRBD1|TRBV6-5|NA
CASSFDRVSGELFF
TGTGCCAGCAGCTTCGACAGGGTGTCCGGGGAGCTGTTTTTT
>TRBJ1-2|15|NA|TRBV4-2|NA
CASSQGVGVDYGYTF
TGTGCCAGCAGCCAAGGAGTAGGAGTTGACTATGGCTACACCTTC
>TRBJ2-1|12|TRBD2|TRBV30|NA
CASSGGANEQFF
TGTGCTTCTAGCGGGGGGGCAAATGAGCAGTTCTTC
>TRBJ2-5|13|NA|TRBV7-9|NA
CASSIQGSETQYF
TGTGCCAGCAGCATACAGGGTTCAGAGACCCAGTACTTC
>TRBJ1-6|16|NA|TRBV7-2|NA
CASSLASTFYNSPLHF
TGTGCCAGCAGCTTAGCGTCCACTTTCTATAATTCACCCCTCCACTTT
>TRBJ1-1|15|NA|TRBV29-1|NA
CSVEDWAPMNTEAFF
TGCAGCGTTGAAGACTGGGCGCCCATGAACACTGAAGCTTTCTTT
>TRBJ2-7|14|TRBD2|TRBV27|NA
CASSISREGYEQYF
TGTGCCAGCAGTATCTCCAGGGAGGGCTACGAGCAGTACTTC
>TRBJ1-1|14|NA|TRBV25-1|NA
CASTVGGANTEAFF
TGTGCCAGCACCGTAGGAGGGGCGAACACTGAAGCTTTCTTT
>TRBJ2-3|15|NA|TRBV4-2|NA
CASSRMEQGPDTQYF
TGTGCCAGCAGCCGGATGGAGCAGGGCCCAGATACGCAGTATTTT
>TRBJ1-1|14|NA|TRBV19|NA
CASQHRYMNTEAFF
TGTGCCTCCCAGCACAGATATATGAACACTGAAGCTTTCTTT
>TRBJ2-1|13|NA|TRBV10-1|NA
CASSDPQGNEQFF
TGCGCCAGCAGTGACCCCCAGGGGAATGAGCAGTTCTTC
>TRBJ1-2|13|NA|TRBV30|NA
CAWSPTRRYGYTF
TGTGCCTGGAGCCCGACCCGCAGGTATGGCTACACCTTC
>TRBJ2-7|14|TRBD1|TRBV6-5|NA
CASRGAGGSDEQYF
TGTGCCAGCAGAGGTGCAGGGGGCAGCGACGAGCAGTACTTC
>TRBJ1-6|15|TRBD1|TRBV30|few
CAWSQPGQGNSPLHF
TGTGCCTGGAGTCAGCCGGGACAGGGTAATTCACCCCTCCACTTT
>TRBJ1-6|14|NA|TRBV13|NA
CASRRGGSDSPLHF
TGTGCCAGCAGAAGGGGTGGATCGGATTCACCCCTCCACTTT
>TRBJ2-7|15|TRBD1|TRBV19|NA
CASSIRQGQSDEQYF
TGTGCCAGTAGTATAAGACAGGGGCAATCGGACGAGCAGTACTTC
>TRBJ2-1|17|NA|TRBV4-2|NA
CASSQSQGISPYNEQFF
TGTGCCAGCAGCCAGTCACAGGGAATCTCTCCGTACAATGAGCAGTTCTTC
>TRBJ1-6|15|NA|TRBV5-4|NA
CASSLLQTDNSPLHF
TGTGCCAGCAGCTTGTTGCAGACTGATAATTCACCCCTCCACTTT
>TRBJ2-7|13|TRBD1|TRBV5-4|NA
CASSTGTGYEQYF
TGTGCCAGCTCCACCGGGACAGGCTACGAGCAGTACTTC
>TRBJ2-3|17|TRBD2|TRBV18|NA
CASSPLSSGGTTDTQYF
TGTGCCAGCTCACCACTCTCTAGCGGGGGGACCACAGATACGCAGTATTTT
>TRBJ2-7|16|TRBD1|TRBV7-9|few
CASSFYGTGGQNEQYF
TGTGCCAGCAGCTTTTACGGGACAGGGGGCCAGAACGAGCAGTACTTC
>TRBJ2-5|15|NA|TRBV7-2|once
CASSSGVRYQETQYF
TGTGCCAGCAGCTCCGGTGTCCGCTACCAAGAGACCCAGTACTTC
>TRBJ2-2|16|TRBD1|TRBV28|NA
CASSLGTGRSIGELFF
TGTGCCAGCAGTTTGGGGACAGGGAGGAGTATCGGGGAGCTGTTTTTT
>TRBJ2-3|14|TRBD1|TRBV6-5|few
CASTRTGVADTQYF
TGTGCCAGCACCAGGACAGGGGTGGCAGATACGCAGTATTTT
>TRBJ2-7|17|TRBD2|TRBV14|few
CASSPPLAGGRTYEQYF
TGTGCCAGCAGCCCCCCCCTAGCGGGGGGCAGAACCTACGAGCAGTACTTC
>TRBJ2-5|15|NA|TRBV18|NA
CASSPLSGDGETQYF
TGTGCCAGCTCACCACTGTCAGGGGATGGGGAGACCCAGTACTTC
>TRBJ1-3|15|NA|TRBV18|NA
CASSPLGTNGNTIYF
TGTGCCAGCTCACCACTGGGGACAAACGGAAACACCATATATTTT
>TRBJ1-5|15|NA|TRBV27|NA
CASSSNGAGGQPQHF
TGTGCCAGCAGTTCAAATGGGGCAGGAGGGCAGCCCCAGCATTTT
>TRBJ1-2|16|NA|TRBV7-2|NA
CASSSFGRGGGYGYTF
TGTGCCAGCAGCTCATTTGGGAGGGGGGGTGGCTATGGCTACACCTTC
>TRBJ2-5|16|TRBD1|TRBV3-1/TRBV3-2|NA
CASSHRDSLMSETQYF
TGTGCCAGCAGCCACCGGGACAGCCTAATGTCGGAGACCCAGTACTTC
>TRBJ2-7|13|NA|TRBV2|NA
CASSFGGNYEQYF
TGTGCCAGCAGTTTCGGCGGCAACTACGAGCAGTACTTC
>TRBJ2-1|17|NA|TRBV15|NA
CATSRDKGLSSYNEQFF
TGTGCCACCAGCAGAGATAAGGGACTGAGCTCCTACAATGAGCAGTTCTTC
>TRBJ2-1|14|NA|TRBV6-5|NA
CASSYSPGDNEQFF
TGTGCCAGCAGTTACTCCCCCGGGGACAATGAGCAGTTCTTC
>TRBJ1-4|13|NA|TRBV25-1|NA
CASSDRLNEKLFF
TGTGCCAGCAGTGACAGGCTTAATGAAAAACTGTTTTTT
>TRBJ1-5|12|NA|TRBV19|NA
CASSISVQPQHF
TGTGCCAGTAGTATCTCGGTCCAGCCCCAGCATTTT
>TRBJ1-1|11|NA|TRBV28|NA
CASSFGTEAFF
TGTGCCAGCAGTTTCGGCACTGAAGCTTTCTTT
>TRBJ2-7|17|NA|TRBV27|NA
CASSPRGLGTESYEQYF
TGTGCCAGCAGTCCACGGGGACTAGGGACAGAGTCCTACGAGCAGTACTTC
>TRBJ1-1|11|TRBD1|TRBV30|once
CAWSVQGAAFF
TGTGCCTGGAGTGTACAGGGGGCGGCTTTCTTT
>TRBJ1-1|14|NA|TRBV10-3|NA
CAISEGAGGTEAFF
TGTGCCATCAGTGAGGGGGCCGGGGGGACTGAAGCTTTCTTT